Each of the 20 T cell receptor beta chains below was sequenced from the same sample in a study of Graves' ophthalmopathy and Graves' hyperthyroidism. TCR beta CDR3 regions were amplified from RNA transcripts. HTBI primers served in a first-round RT-PCR, which a second-round multiplex PCR followed. TCRdb fed the multiplex PCR reads into MiXCR, producing one record per CDR3 protein. Counted here are over a million distinct CDR3 sequences, 36% occurring once; the ten biggest clones make up around 10%. Sequences were obtained from peripheral blood or thyroid tissue (not recorded which). These TCRs come from an adult man with Graves' hyperthyroidism.

In this sample, this clonotype turned up many times. The V gene is TRBV7-9, the J gene TRBJ1-2; no reliable D call. The CDR3 covers 11 residues. CDR1 SEHNR and CDR2 FQNEAQ come from the germline V gene (reference sequence). The V gene lost 6 bases and the J gene lost 4 bases, with 6 bases spanning the gap. This CDR3 reads CASRVGYGYTF. The CDR3 coding sequence is TGTGCCAGCAGGGTTGGCTATGGCTACACCTTC.

This sequence joins TRBV15 and TRBJ1-2, with D possibly being TRBD1 (6 bases). The CDR3 totals 16 residues. Germline assignment: CDR1 LNHNV and CDR2 YYDKDF (reference sequence). Deletions cut 5 bases from V and 0 bases from J, with 16 bases between. The DNA of the CDR3 is TGTGCCACCAGCGTTGAGGGGGACTCAGCTAACTATGGCTACACCTTC. The encoded protein is CATSVEGDSANYGYTF.

The V call is TRBV5-4, the J call TRBJ1-2; D gene unclear. Germline V lookup: CDR1 SGHNT, CDR2 YYREEE (reference sequence). V dropped 5 bases and J dropped 7 bases, with 15 bases sitting between them. The CDR3 has 13 amino acids. The CDR3: CASRPQPGVGYTF. The CDR3 DNA sequence: TGTGCCAGCAGGCCCCAACCCGGGGTTGGCTACACCTTC.

This clonotype was observed a few times. V gene TRBV4-3 combines with J gene TRBJ1-1, with D maybe TRBD1 (5 bases). V lost 0 bases and J 1 base, leaving 12 bases between the germline ends. Germline V CDR1 and CDR2: LGHNA, YSLEER. CDR3 size: 16 residues. Written as DNA, the CDR3 is TGCGCCAGCAGCCAAGATCCGGGGACGGGGAACACTGAAGCTTTCTTT. The encoded protein is CASSQDPGTGNTEAFF.

J is TRBJ1-1 and V is TRBV5-1; 10 bases match TRBD1. Germline-derived CDR1 and CDR2 are SGHRS and YFSETQ. With V trimmed by 4 bases and J by 1 base, 7 bases remained unmatched. This CDR3 has 16 amino acids. CDR3: CASSPGQGLRNTEAFF. As DNA, the CDR3 is TGCGCCAGCAGCCCGGGACAGGGGCTCAGGAACACTGAAGCTTTCTTT. Complete variable domain (other parts from reference TRBV5-1 and TRBJ1-1): KAGVTQTPRYLIKTRGQQVTLSCSPISGHRSVSWYQQTPGQGLQFLFEYFSETQRNKGNFPGRFSGRQFSNSRSEMNVSTLELGDSALYLCASSPGQGLRNTEAFFGQGTRLTVV.

The chain is built from TRBV7-8 and TRBJ2-7; TRBD2 might be the D (6 bases). This CDR3 comprises 15 residues. V was cut by 6 bases and J by 5 bases, with 20 bases left in between. Per germline, CDR1 SGHVS and CDR2 FQNEAQ. The DNA for the CDR3 is TGTGCCAGCAGGATATCCCTAGCGACTTCCCACGAGCAGTACTTC. It translates to CASRISLATSHEQYF.

This chain links TRBV7-9 with TRBJ1-2; D remains ambiguous. Germline loops: CDR1 SEHNR, CDR2 FQNEAQ (reference sequence). V dropped 10 bases and J dropped 1 base, with 16 bases sitting between them. The CDR3 runs to 14 residues. CDR3 protein: CATSGSGDNYGYTF. The CDR3 nucleotides are TGTGCCACCAGTGGGTCGGGAGATAACTATGGCTACACCTTC. Filled out from reference TRBV7-9 and TRBJ1-2, the complete variable domain reads DTGVSQNPRHKITKRGQNVTFRCDPISEHNRLYWYRQTLGQGPEFLTYFQNEAQLEKSRLLSDRFSAERPKGSFSTLEIQRTEQGDSAMYLCATSGSGDNYGYTFGSGTRLTVV.

This clonotype was seen at least ten times. The rearrangement joins TRBV2 to TRBJ1-1, with no clear D. The germline gives CDR1 SNHLY, CDR2 FYNNEI. The CDR3 spans 14 residues. V lost 6 bases to trimming and J lost 2 bases, with 13 bases between them. CDR3 region: CASRREVVNTEAFF. The CDR3 DNA reads TGTGCCAGCAGGAGGGAGGTGGTTAACACTGAAGCTTTCTTT.

This clonotype was observed at least ten times. The rearrangement uses TRBV7-2 and TRBJ1-1; the D gene is possibly TRBD1 (6 bases). This CDR3 contains 14 residues. Per germline, CDR1 SGHTA and CDR2 FQGNSA. The V end was cut by 5 bases, the J end by 4 bases, with 14 bases between. The CDR3 sequence: CASSPWARGTEAFF. CDR3 coding DNA: TGTGCCAGCAGCCCTTGGGCCAGGGGCACTGAAGCTTTCTTT.

The V and J genes are TRBV5-6 and TRBJ2-7; 9 positions match TRBD1. V lost 7 bases and J lost 2; bases outside the gene matches: 10. The CDR3 spans 15 residues. Germline CDR1 is SGHDT and CDR2 is YYEEEE. CDR3 in amino acids: CASRRSGTGTYEQYF. The CDR3 DNA follows: TGTGCCAGCCGCCGGTCCGGGACAGGGACCTACGAGCAGTACTTC.

This clonotype showed up many times. The chain joins TRBV12-3 or TRBV12-4 to TRBJ2-5; D is unresolved. The CDR3 totals 14 residues. V dropped 3 bases and J dropped 3 bases, with 11 bases sitting between them. The CDR3 loop reads CASSFFAVEETQYF. The CDR3 region has the DNA TGTGCCAGCAGTTTCTTCGCGGTAGAAGAGACCCAGTACTTC.

V is TRBV24-1 and J is TRBJ1-2, with 7 bases lining up with TRBD1. This CDR3 has 14 amino acids. The junction had 12 bases not matched to a gene; V was cut back by 7 bases and J by 8 bases. The germline gives CDR1 KGHDR, CDR2 SFDVKD. As DNA, the CDR3 is TGTGCCACCAGCGACTCCACAGGGGTACTCGGCTACACCTTC. It is translated as CATSDSTGVLGYTF.

About this clonotype: A far larger clone is one nucleotide away, so this likely arose from a read error. The chain joins TRBV7-2 to TRBJ2-5, with 8 bases identical to TRBD2. The CDR3 covers 13 residues. Germline CDR1 and CDR2: SGHTA and FQGNSA. The DNA of the CDR3 is TGTGCCAGCAGTCCGGGGGGGCGGGAGACCCGGTACTTC. It yields the protein CASSPGGRETRYF.

This clonotype was seen at least ten times. The chain recombines TRBV11-2 with TRBJ1-1; D is uncertain. The CDR3 contains 14 residues. Between the trimmed V and J ends, which lost 3 bases and 4 bases, there was a span of 12 bases. CDR1 and CDR2 (germline): SGHAT, FQNNGV. The CDR3 protein is CASSFATLSTEAFF. CDR3 nucleotides: TGTGCCAGCAGCTTCGCTACATTGAGCACTGAAGCTTTCTTT.

V usage is TRBV20-1 and J usage is TRBJ2-2; 7 bases line up with TRBD1. The CDR3 has 13 residues. Germline trimming cut 2 bases from V and 9 bases from J; bases unmatched to any gene: 6. Germline V gene sequence: CDR1 DFQATT, CDR2 SNEGSKA (reference sequence). CDR3 in DNA: TGCAGTGCTAGAAAGACAGGGACCAGGGAGCTGTTTTTT. It yields the protein CSARKTGTRELFF.

This clonotype was observed a handful of times. This sequence joins TRBV10-3 and TRBJ2-6, with 7 bases matching TRBD1. From germline, CDR1 is ENHRY and CDR2 SYGVKD. The J segment lost 12 bases and the V segment lost 7 bases, leaving 9 bases of the junction unmatched. The CDR3 runs 13 residues. The CDR3 bases are TGTGCCATCAATAAGGGGGCGAGTAGCGTCCTGACTTTC. It translates to CAINKGASSVLTF.

Points on this clonotype: A much larger clone differs from this one at a single base, so this may be a read error. V and J are TRBV9 and TRBJ1-4, with a tentative D call TRBD1 (5 bases). V gave up 7 bases and J gave up 6 bases, with 13 bases separating them. CDR1 is SGDLS and CDR2 is YYNGEE in the germline V gene. CDR3 size: 13 residues. The CDR3 bases are TGTGCCAGCGGCGCCGGGGCGCATGAAAAACTGTTTTTT. Its translation is CASGAGAHEKLFF.

A remark on this clonotype: This may be a read error: a much more frequent sequence differs by one nucleotide. The chain links TRBV10-3 to TRBJ1-2, with no clear D. This CDR3 region has 10 residues. Trimming shortened V by 5 bases and J by 7 bases, and 5 bases separated the two germline ends. CDR1 and CDR2 from the germline V gene are ENHRY and SYGVKD. The CDR3 here is CAISSGGYTF. The CDR3 DNA is TGTGCCATCAGTTCAGGTGGCTACACCTTC.

In the case of this clonotype: A much larger clone lies one base from this, so it may be a read error. V gene TRBV2 combines with J gene TRBJ2-5; TRBD1 might be the D (5 bases). Germline CDR1 SNHLY, CDR2 FYNNEI. V lost 6 bases and J 4 bases, leaving 21 bases between the germline ends. The CDR3 contains 16 residues. The CDR3 region has the DNA TGTGCCAGCAGCTCCAACCTGGGCAGGGTGTCAGAGACCCAGTACTTC. This encodes CASSSNLGRVSETQYF.

The chain links TRBV20-1 to TRBJ2-2; D is perhaps TRBD2 (5 bases). The germline CDR1 and CDR2 sequences are DFQATT and SNEGSKA (reference sequence). The germline V and J ends were trimmed by 3 bases and 6 bases, with 14 bases remaining between them. This CDR3 is built from 14 residues. For the CDR3, the DNA is TGCAGTGCTAGCCCGGGAAAGTTGTCCGGGGAGCTGTTTTTT. Translated, it gives CSASPGKLSGELFF.